This T cell receptor (beta chain) was captured in a study of cytomegalovirus exposure and HLA in healthy donors. Findings and caveats of the study: Sequencing likely generated an artifact that appeared as a cluster of highly shared sequence variants.

PCR amplification relied on 60 Vbeta primers (plus 13 Jbeta primers). Libraries were prepared by immunoSEQ multiplex PCR; TCRdb keeps only in-frame clonotypes and omits some of them. The top ten hold approximately 7% of the sample, which has approximately 88,000 clones, roughly 80% seen once. The sample holds a few counts of this clone. The antigen remains undetermined. Germline CDR1 SNHLY, CDR2 FYNNEI. Trimming removed 6 bases from V and 4 bases from J; junction bases left unmatched: 7. This CDR3 is built from 14 residues. Sequenced input: PBMCs. This sequence originates from a man aged 45-65 years in good health and CMV-seropositive. V gene TRBV2 combines with J gene TRBJ1-2, with TRBD1 matching 8 bases. The DNA of the CDR3 is TGTGCCAGCAGAGAAACACAGGGGGGCTATGGCTACACCTTC. It specifies CASRETQGGYGYTF.